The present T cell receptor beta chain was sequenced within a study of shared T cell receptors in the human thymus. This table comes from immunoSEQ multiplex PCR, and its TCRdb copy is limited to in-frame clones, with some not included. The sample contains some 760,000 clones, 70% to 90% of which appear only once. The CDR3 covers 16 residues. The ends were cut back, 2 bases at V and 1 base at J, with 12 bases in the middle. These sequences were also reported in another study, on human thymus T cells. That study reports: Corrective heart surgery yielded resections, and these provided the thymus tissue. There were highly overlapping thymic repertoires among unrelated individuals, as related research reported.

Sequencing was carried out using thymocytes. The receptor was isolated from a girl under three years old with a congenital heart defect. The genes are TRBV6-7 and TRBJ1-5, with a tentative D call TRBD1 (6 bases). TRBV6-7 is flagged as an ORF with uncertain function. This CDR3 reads CASSYPRTGSNQPQHF. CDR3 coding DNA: TGTGCCAGCAGTTACCCTCGAACAGGGAGCAATCAGCCCCAGCATTTT.